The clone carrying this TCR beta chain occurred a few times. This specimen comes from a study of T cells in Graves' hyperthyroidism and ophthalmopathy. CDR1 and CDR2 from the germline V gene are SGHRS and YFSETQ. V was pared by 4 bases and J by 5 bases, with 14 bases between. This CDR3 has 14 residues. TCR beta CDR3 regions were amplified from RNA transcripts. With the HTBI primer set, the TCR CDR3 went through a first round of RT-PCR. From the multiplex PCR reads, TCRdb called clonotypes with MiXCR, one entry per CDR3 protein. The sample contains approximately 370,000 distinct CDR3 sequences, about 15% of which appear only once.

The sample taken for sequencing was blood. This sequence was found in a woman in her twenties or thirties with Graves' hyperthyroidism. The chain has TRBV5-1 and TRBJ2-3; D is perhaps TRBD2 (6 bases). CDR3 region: CASSPPPGEDTQYF. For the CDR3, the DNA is TGCGCCAGCAGCCCACCCCCGGGGGAAGATACGCAGTATTTT.